This entry lists 24 T cell receptor beta chains sequenced from one sample in a study of spatial heterogeneity in lung cancer. Time point denoted: sample taken at primary tumor resection. Whole-study findings and limits: Counts of expanded intratumoral alpha and beta TCRs tracked tumor mutation counts.

These receptors have no known antigen. TCRdb independently ran MiXCR on the 5' RACE reads; one entry per CDR3 protein. The sample yields about 29,000 distinct CDR3 sequences, more than 5.5% seen once. Sequencing used lung tumor tissue, obtained at surgery. These receptors were taken from a male donor with early-stage non-small cell lung cancer.

This clonotype has ten or more counts. V gene TRBV5-1 combines with J gene TRBJ2-1, with 11 bases lining up with TRBD2. CDR1 and CDR2 from the germline V gene are SGHRS and YFSETQ. The CDR3 sequence is 16 residues long. V shed 4 bases, J shed 7 bases, and the junction held 10 bases outside the gene matches. The chain's CDR3 is CASSANSGGAGNEQFF. CDR3 in DNA: TGCGCCAGCAGCGCTAATAGCGGGGGGGCCGGAAATGAGCAGTTCTTC.

The genes are TRBV27 and TRBJ2-1, with a possible D match to TRBD2 (6 bases). V dropped 5 bases and J dropped 13 bases, with 18 bases sitting between them. This CDR3 has 13 amino acids. Germline lookup yields CDR1 MNHEY and CDR2 SMNVEV (reference sequence). The CDR3 nucleotides are TGTGCCAGCAGTCATACAGCCCGGGCGGGACAGTTCTTC. Protein: CASSHTARAGQFF.

The chain carries TRBV5-8 and TRBJ1-5; D is undetermined. The CDR3 runs to 11 residues. V lost 7 bases and J 7 bases, leaving 9 bases between the germline ends. CDR1 and CDR2 (germline): SGHTS, YDEGEE. The CDR3 region is CASRPRQPQHF. The CDR3 bases are TGTGCCAGCCGCCCCAGGCAGCCCCAGCATTTT.

The rearrangement links TRBV5-1 to TRBJ2-3; D possibly uses TRBD1 or TRBD2 (5 bases each). V lost 4 bases and J lost 0, with 9 bases in between. This CDR3 is built from 14 residues. Per germline, CDR1 SGHRS and CDR2 YFSETQ. The CDR3 sequence is CASSGGKSTDTQYF. The CDR3 coding sequence is TGCGCCAGCAGCGGGGGAAAGAGCACAGATACGCAGTATTTT.

At least ten counts were recorded for this clonotype. This chain links TRBV5-6 with TRBJ2-7, with TRBD2 as a possible D gene (6 bases). This CDR3 is built from 12 residues. Germline V gives CDR1 SGHDT, CDR2 YYEEEE. V gave up 4 bases and J gave up 11 bases, with 16 bases separating them. The CDR3 loop is CASSRSRGSEYF. CDR3 bases: TGTGCCAGCAGCCGATCCCGGGGGTCTGAGTACTTC.

This clonotype occurred a few times. The genes are TRBV7-8 and TRBJ2-3; the match to TRBD2 covers 10 bases. V shed 4 bases, J shed 8 bases, and the junction held 3 bases outside the gene matches. The length of the CDR3 is 13 residues. In germline, CDR1 is SGHVS, CDR2 FQNEAQ. The CDR3 DNA is TGTGCCAGCAGCTCAGTAGCGGGGGGTACGCAGTATTTT. Amino acids: CASSSVAGGTQYF.

The rearrangement joins TRBV20-1 to TRBJ1-2; D ambiguous. The CDR3 consists of 12 residues. The V and J ends lost 6 bases and 5 bases respectively, with 13 bases between them. CDR1 is DFQATT, CDR2 SNEGSKA, per germline (reference sequence). The CDR3, as DNA: TGCAGTGCGACGGGCGCTATTTATGGCTACACCTTC. It specifies CSATGAIYGYTF.

This clonotype was counted ten times or more. The V call is TRBV28, the J call TRBJ2-7, with 7 bases identical to TRBD1. CDR3 length: 12 residues. CDR1 MDHEN and CDR2 SYDVKM come from the germline V gene. V was clipped by 6 bases and J by 6 bases; unmatched bases: 5. CDR3 bases: TGTGCCAGCAGCTCGACAGGGTTCGAGCAGTACTTC. Translating it yields CASSSTGFEQYF.

At least ten counts were recorded for this clonotype. The genes are TRBV7-9 and TRBJ1-2; 7 bases agree with TRBD1. V dropped 3 bases and J dropped 6; count of bases not matched to a gene: 4. The CDR3 is 13 amino acids. CDR1 is SEHNR and CDR2 is FQNEAQ in the germline V gene (reference sequence). CDR3 sequence reads: CASSFDRDDGYTF. CDR3 coding DNA: TGTGCCAGCAGCTTTGACAGGGATGATGGCTACACCTTC.

The table lists this clonotype with a few counts. This sequence joins TRBV11-2 and TRBJ1-2, with D possibly TRBD1 on 6 matching bases. Trimming removed 5 bases from V and 5 bases from J, with 30 bases in between. The length of the CDR3 is 19 residues. CDR1 and CDR2 from the germline V gene are SGHAT and FQNNGV. CDR3 nucleotide sequence: TGTGCCAGCAGCACCTACCGGGCTACGCCGACGGGGGGCTTATATGGCTACACCTTC. Its translation is CASSTYRATPTGGLYGYTF. The full variable domain, in which reference TRBV11-2 and TRBJ1-2 provide the parts outside the CDR3, is EAGVAQSPRYKIIEKRQSVAFWCNPISGHATLYWYQQILGQGPKLLIQFQNNGVVDDSQLPKDRFSAERLKGVDSTLKIQPAKLEDSAVYLCASSTYRATPTGGLYGYTFGSGTRLTVV.

This clonotype was picked up many times. The rearrangement joins TRBV5-1 to TRBJ2-3; possible D gene TRBD2, 6 bases. From germline, CDR1 is SGHRS and CDR2 YFSETQ. V shed 3 bases and J shed 0 bases, with 11 bases lying between them. This CDR3 is built from 15 residues. The CDR3 region is CASSSRLGSTDTQYF. CDR3 nucleotide sequence: TGCGCCAGCAGCTCCCGACTAGGTAGCACAGATACGCAGTATTTT.

The gene calls are TRBV5-4 and TRBJ2-1; D could derive from TRBD1 or TRBD2 (7 bases each). There are 15 residues in the CDR3. V was clipped by 5 bases and J by 4 bases, with 16 bases between them. Germline assignment: CDR1 SGHNT and CDR2 YYREEE (reference sequence). The CDR3 DNA reads as TGTGCCAGCAGTTCAGGGGGGGCGAAGTACAATGAGCAGTTCTTC. Its protein is CASSSGGAKYNEQFF.

This clonotype was recorded a few times. The rearrangement uses TRBV20-1 and TRBJ2-3, with 14 bases aligning to TRBD2. After removal of 4 bases from V and 2 bases from J, the junction contained 2 bases not matched to a gene. The V gene's germline CDR1 is DFQATT and CDR2 SNEGSKA (reference sequence). The CDR3 contains 15 residues. The CDR3 is CSATGLAGDTDTQYF. The CDR3 nucleotides are TGCAGTGCTACGGGACTAGCGGGGGACACAGATACGCAGTATTTT.

This clonotype was seen ten or more times. The rearrangement joins TRBV20-1 to TRBJ1-2; 7 bases map to TRBD1. Germline V gives CDR1 DFQATT, CDR2 SNEGSKA (reference sequence). Trimming took 4 bases from V and 3 from J; bases not matched to a gene: 5. The CDR3 contains 13 residues. The CDR3 spells CSANRDSYYGYTF. CDR3 sequence (DNA): TGCAGTGCTAACCGGGACAGTTACTATGGCTACACCTTC.

This clonotype was counted many times. V usage is TRBV12-3 or TRBV12-4 and J usage is TRBJ1-5; D unresolved. The CDR3 is made up of 12 amino acids. V was pared by 4 bases and J by 0 bases, with 1 base between. The CDR3: CASSYSNQPQHF. The CDR3 DNA is TGTGCCAGCAGTTATAGCAATCAGCCCCAGCATTTT.

There are many counts of this clonotype. This chain joins TRBV5-1 and TRBJ2-5; 10 bases match TRBD2. This CDR3 contains 17 residues. V was clipped by 0 bases and J by 1 base; unmatched bases: 6. Germline V gene sequence: CDR1 SGHRS, CDR2 YFSETQ. Here the CDR3 reads CASSLVVAGGTQETQYF. CDR3 in DNA: TGCGCCAGCAGCTTGGTGGTAGCGGGGGGCACCCAAGAGACCCAGTACTTC.

This clonotype was seen many times. The chain has TRBV2 and TRBJ2-5; D gene unclear. The CDR3 contains 14 residues. V was pared by 3 bases and J by 5 bases, with 13 bases between. Germline V gene data show CDR1 as SNHLY and CDR2 as FYNNEI. The CDR3 coding sequence is TGTGCCAGCAGTGAGGAACTGGTGGTGGAGACCCAGTACTTC. Protein product: CASSEELVVETQYF.

V is TRBV20-1 and J is TRBJ2-3, with D uncertain. Germline V gene data show CDR1 as DFQATT and CDR2 as SNEGSKA (reference sequence). The CDR3 has 14 residues. V was clipped by 6 bases and J by 4 bases, with 17 bases between them. The DNA for the CDR3 is TGCAGTGCCAAAACCCCGAGACATTCAGATACGCAGTATTTT. This translates into CSAKTPRHSDTQYF.

This clonotype was seen more than once but under ten times. The rearrangement links TRBV7-9 to TRBJ2-6, with D unresolved. The CDR3 is 21 amino acids. Germline V gives CDR1 SEHNR, CDR2 FQNEAQ (reference sequence). V was clipped by 5 bases and J by 3 bases, with 29 bases between them. Here the CDR3 reads CASSAPAVAGSVGYGANVLTF. The CDR3 region has the DNA TGTGCCAGCAGCGCCCCGGCTGTAGCAGGATCCGTAGGGTATGGGGCCAACGTCCTGACTTTC.

This clonotype was counted many times. CDR3 loop: CASSRDGYNSPLHF. Written as DNA, the CDR3 is TGTGCCAGCAGCCGCGACGGATATAATTCACCCCTCCACTTT. This chain uses TRBV6-5 with TRBJ1-6; D is uncertain. V lost 6 bases, J lost 4 bases, and 10 bases lay in between. Germline values: CDR1 MNHEY, CDR2 SVGAGI. The CDR3 is 14 amino acids.

The chain recombines TRBV27 with TRBJ1-1; D might be TRBD1 (6 bases). The CDR3 covers 13 residues. CDR1 is MNHEY, CDR2 SMNVEV, per germline (reference sequence). Between the trimmed V and J ends, which lost 6 bases and 1 base, there was a span of 9 bases. The CDR3 here is CASRETGNTEAFF. The CDR3 bases are TGTGCCAGCAGGGAGACAGGGAACACTGAAGCTTTCTTT.

This clonotype was seen repeatedly, ten times or more. This chain links TRBV2 with TRBJ1-6; D ambiguous. The CDR3 spans 14 residues. Germline V lookup: CDR1 SNHLY, CDR2 FYNNEI. Trimming left V 6 bases short and J 8 bases short, with 14 bases between. The CDR3 spells CASSEDGRDSPLHF. The CDR3 nucleotides are TGTGCCAGCAGCGAGGATGGCCGGGATTCACCCCTCCACTTT. Full variable domain (outside the CDR3, taken from reference TRBV2 and TRBJ1-6): EPEVTQTPSHQVTQMGQEVILRCVPISNHLYFYWYRQILGQKVEFLVSFYNNEISEKSEIFDDQFSVERPDGSNFTLKIRSTKLEDSAMYFCASSEDGRDSPLHFGNGTRLTVT.

This clonotype was observed at least ten times. CDR3 sequence: CSAARGTDTYEQYF. The CDR3 DNA is TGCAGTGCTGCGCGCGGGACAGATACCTACGAGCAGTACTTC. The rearrangement joins TRBV20-1 to TRBJ2-7; TRBD1 is a possible D gene (7 bases). CDR1 is DFQATT and CDR2 is SNEGSKA in the germline V gene (reference sequence). V was clipped by 5 bases and J by 2 bases, with 16 bases between them. The CDR3 runs to 14 residues.

The sample holds many counts of this clonotype. The chain combines TRBV5-6 with TRBJ1-5, with TRBD1 matching 8 bases. CDR1 and CDR2 (germline): SGHDT, YYEEEE. The CDR3 contains 15 residues. V lost 2 bases to trimming and J lost 4 bases; unmatched junction nucleotides: 5. The CDR3 region is CASSFQGAPNQPQHF. The CDR3 DNA reads TGTGCCAGCAGCTTTCAGGGGGCTCCTAATCAGCCCCAGCATTTT. The variable domain in full, completed from reference TRBV5-6 and TRBJ1-5, reads DAGVTQSPTHLIKTRGQQVTLRCSPKSGHDTVSWYQQALGQGPQFIFQYYEEEERQRGNFPDRFSGHQFPNYSSELNVNALLLGDSALYLCASSFQGAPNQPQHFGDGTRLSIL.